The TCR beta chain under discussion was sequenced for a study of blood T cell repertoires in COVID-19 (dated by TCRdb to 2018 to 2021). The study in broad terms: Collaborator samples came from the United States, Italy and Spain and covered acute and convalescent phases of COVID-19. A de-identified subject ID, COVID-19 status, age in years and sex were almost always included in the sample metadata. The material from the prospective study consisted of cDNA or gDNA derived from T cells, B-cell-depleted T cells, or PBMCs. Where available, HLA class I and class II types were taken from metadata supplied by the sample provider and were not determined by assay-based typing. A freely available public database, intended as a resource for researchers studying the immune response to SARS-CoV-2, is where the repertoires were released. The samples were drawn from the first 160 participants of the ongoing ImmuneRACE study and from about 1,200 subjects provided by 6 global collaborators. Subjects who had been exposed to COVID-19, were actively infected with it, or had recovered from it provided the deeply sampled blood TCRbeta repertoires that made up the dataset. Summary of the overall study and its limitations: The quantity of clinical and demographic metadata differed by source and by participant and was supplied without curation.

CDR1 and CDR2 were assigned from the germline V gene as SGHRS and YFSETQ. The CDR3 numbers 16 residues from cysteine through phenylalanine. Only the CDR3 part of the read is kept: 48 bases, read in frame from the first base. V was cut back by 6 bases and J by 1 base, leaving a gap of 17 bases between them. TCRbeta CDR3 regions were amplified from genomic DNA using the immunoSEQ Assay, a bias-controlled multiplex PCR. As for how the authors treated the data: Nucleated cell counts per sample were estimated from amplification of reference gene primers within the assay. To quantify the absolute abundance of each unique TCRbeta CDR3 rearrangement, sequence reads were collapsed and filtered. For each sample, productive Simpson clonality was calculated as the square root of Simpson's diversity index over productive rearrangements. Drawn from immuneACCESS, this table holds only the in-frame rearrangements with V and J called that TCRdb kept. Clones are partly lost; checked studies trace under half to an unresolved V gene and leave the rest unexplained. Clonal size and the V and J genes are those of that table, whereas D and trimming came from the DNA. Within this sample are under 250,000 clones, with roughly four fifths of them counted one time only. Clones ranked in the top ten supply less than 8% of the sample.

Whole blood was collected in K2EDTA tubes by collaborating institutions according to the institutions' own protocols. For TCRbeta analysis, collaborator samples were shipped as frozen whole blood, as isolated PBMCs, or as DNA extracted from either sample type. A remark on this clone: Its antigen remains unidentified. No quality values exist for individual bases; no much larger clone is one base distant.

The TCR was taken from a woman in her forties or fifties with active or convalescent COVID-19. The chain links TRBV5-1 with TRBJ2-1; the best D guess is TRBD1, with 6 bases matching. What was sequenced was peripheral blood. The CDR3 here reads CASTGTIGSSYNEQFF. The DNA sequence is as follows: TGCGCCAGCACCGGGACAATCGGCTCGTCCTACAATGAGCAGTTCTTC.